This passage covers 13 T cell receptor beta chains from one sample sequenced in a study of shared clonotypes between healthy human individuals. Assay used: immunoSEQ multiplex PCR; TCRdb lists only in-frame clones, some missing. The sample holds about 1,900,000 clones, approximately 95% seen once. Naive CD8 isolation took CD45RO-negative cells positively selected for CCR7 and excluded terminally differentiated effector memory CD45RA+ cells. Source material: naive CD8+ T cells sorted from blood. Receptor source: a man younger than 30 in good health.

This sequence joins TRBV27 and TRBJ1-6, with 7 bases that match TRBD1. CDR1 and CDR2 from the germline V gene are MNHEY and SMNVEV (reference sequence). CDR3 length equals 14 residues. The ends lost 4 bases at V and 9 bases at J; junction bases unmatched: 6. The DNA for the CDR3 is TGTGCCAGCAGTTCCGGGACAGCTACTTCACCCCTCCACTTT. Amino acids: CASSSGTATSPLHF.

Comments on this clone: Additional DNA sequences in this sample encode the identical CDR3. J is TRBJ2-2 and V is TRBV9; D is ambiguous. The CDR3 spans 12 residues. Trimming pared 3 bases from V and 5 bases from J, leaving 5 bases between. Germline V lookup: CDR1 SGDLS, CDR2 YYNGEE. The CDR3 sequence: CASSENTGELFF. DNA for the CDR3: TGTGCCAGCAGCGAAAATACCGGGGAGCTGTTTTTT.

The V call is TRBV10-1, the J call TRBJ2-3; D gene uncertain. Germline lookup yields CDR1 WNHNN and CDR2 SYGVQD (reference sequence). The V and J ends lost 2 bases and 0 bases respectively, with 12 bases between them. The CDR3 runs 16 residues. The CDR3 sequence: CASSEVAGISTDTQYF. The DNA for the CDR3 is TGCGCCAGCAGTGAGGTGGCAGGTATAAGCACAGATACGCAGTATTTT.

The chain couples TRBV13 to TRBJ1-2; 8 bases map to TRBD1. The V segment lost 3 bases and the J segment 8 bases; nucleotides outside the gene matches: 17. The germline gives CDR1 PRHDT, CDR2 FYEKMQ (reference sequence). This CDR3 has 17 amino acids. The CDR3 bases are TGTGCCAGCAGCTTCGGGACAGGCCCTTTAATAGTGGGGGGCTACACCTTC. Translating it yields CASSFGTGPLIVGGYTF.

The chain links TRBV7-9 to TRBJ1-1; a possible D gene is TRBD1 (6 bases). V was cut by 5 bases and J by 0 bases, with 25 bases left in between. Germline-derived CDR1 and CDR2 are SEHNR and FQNEAQ (reference sequence). This CDR3 is 19 amino acids long. The CDR3 loop is CASSPPPVGGGTMNTEAFF. The CDR3 nucleotides read TGTGCCAGCAGCCCCCCGCCCGTAGGGGGGGGGACTATGAACACTGAAGCTTTCTTT.

The chain couples TRBV4-1 to TRBJ2-2; D tentatively reads TRBD1 or TRBD2 (5 bases each). CDR1 is MGHRA and CDR2 is YSYEKL in the germline V gene. The CDR3 length is 16 residues. Trimming stripped 3 bases from V and 7 bases from J, with 18 bases between. The CDR3 loop is CASSQVLGESGGELFF. DNA for the CDR3: TGCGCCAGCAGCCAGGTTTTGGGGGAGTCGGGCGGGGAGCTGTTTTTT.

The chain joins TRBV6-1 to TRBJ2-1; TRBD2 aligns across 11 bases. The V segment lost 4 bases and the J segment 10 bases; nucleotides outside the gene matches: 12. The CDR3 is 16 amino acids. Germline-derived CDR1 and CDR2 are MNHNS and SASEGT. The CDR3 spells CASSASGTSGGGEQFF. The CDR3, as DNA: TGTGCCAGCAGTGCCTCCGGAACTAGCGGGGGCGGGGAGCAGTTCTTC.

The V gene is TRBV19, the J gene TRBJ1-2, with 9 positions matching TRBD1. Germline loops: CDR1 LNHDA, CDR2 SQIVND (reference sequence). The CDR3 contains 14 residues. With V trimmed by 5 bases and J by 8 bases, 9 bases remained unmatched. The CDR3: CASSPQGAQYGYTF. In DNA form, the CDR3 reads TGTGCCAGTAGTCCACAGGGGGCTCAGTACGGCTACACCTTC.

The chain uses TRBV2 and TRBJ1-5; 8 bases line up with TRBD1. The germline CDR1 and CDR2 sequences are SNHLY and FYNNEI. The CDR3 spans 14 residues. The trim removed 9 bases at V and 0 bases at J, leaving 4 bases unmatched. The CDR3 is CASKTGGSNQPQHF. DNA of the CDR3: TGTGCCAGTAAAACAGGGGGTAGCAATCAGCCCCAGCATTTT.

Written as DNA, the CDR3 is TGCGCCAGCAGCTTGTGGGGCATTTCCTACGAGCAGTACTTC. It translates to CASSLWGISYEQYF. The chain employs TRBV5-1 and TRBJ2-7; D perhaps matches TRBD1 (5 bases). This CDR3 contains 14 residues. Germline V gene data show CDR1 as SGHRS and CDR2 as YFSETQ. V lost 1 base and J lost 1, with 9 bases in between. The full variable domain, rest sourced from reference TRBV5-1 and TRBJ2-7, is KAGVTQTPRYLIKTRGQQVTLSCSPISGHRSVSWYQQTPGQGLQFLFEYFSETQRNKGNFPGRFSGRQFSNSRSEMNVSTLELGDSALYLCASSLWGISYEQYFGPGTRLTVT.

The chain uses TRBV28 and TRBJ1-5; 8 nucleotides line up with TRBD1. The trim removed 6 bases at V and 5 bases at J, leaving 15 bases unmatched. Germline V gives CDR1 MDHEN, CDR2 SYDVKM. The CDR3 runs 17 residues. CDR3 in amino acids: CASSSDNLDRDDQPQHF. CDR3 DNA sequence: TGTGCCAGCAGCTCAGATAACCTGGACAGGGATGATCAGCCCCAGCATTTT.

This chain connects TRBV11-2 to TRBJ2-7; D could derive from TRBD1 or TRBD2 (5 bases each). This CDR3 contains 16 residues. Trimming took 5 bases from V and 3 from J, leaving 20 bases between them. The germline V gene has CDR1 SGHAT and CDR2 FQNNGV. The CDR3 sequence is CASSNQLEAGGYEQYF. The CDR3 nucleotides are TGTGCCAGCAGCAACCAACTAGAGGCTGGGGGCTACGAGCAGTACTTC.

On this clone: The identical CDR3 is also encoded by other nucleotide sequences in the sample. The chain has TRBV30 and TRBJ1-1; D is perhaps TRBD1 (6 bases). Looked up from germline, CDR1 is GTSNPN and CDR2 is SVGIG (reference sequence). This CDR3 is 11 amino acids long. The ends were cut back, 1 base at V and 6 bases at J, with 6 bases in the middle. CDR3 loop: CAWSGGPEAFF. The CDR3 DNA reads as TGTGCCTGGAGTGGGGGGCCTGAAGCTTTCTTT.